One and the same sample provided the 18 T cell receptor beta chains below, sequenced in a study of cytomegalovirus exposure and HLA in healthy donors. Clones were read by immunoSEQ multiplex PCR, and TCRdb kept only the in-frame ones, dropping some. The table has about 330,000 clones, around 90% seen once. The sequencing input was PBMCs. These TCRs come from a young woman in good health and CMV-seropositive.

V gene TRBV28 combines with J gene TRBJ2-7, with D possibly TRBD1 on 5 matching bases. V was clipped by 3 bases and J by 5 bases, with 14 bases between them. Per the germline V gene, CDR1 is MDHEN and CDR2 is SYDVKM. The CDR3 sequence is 14 residues long. Here the CDR3 reads CASSLGRDANEQYF. The CDR3 nucleotides read TGTGCCAGCAGTTTGGGCAGGGATGCCAACGAGCAGTACTTC. Complete variable domain (other parts from reference TRBV28 and TRBJ2-7): DVKVTQSSRYLVKRTGEKVFLECVQDMDHENMFWYRQDPGLGLRLIYFSYDVKMKEKGDIPEGYSVSREKKERFSLILESASTNQTSMYLCASSLGRDANEQYFGPGTRLTVT.

The rearrangement joins TRBV15 to TRBJ2-7, with D perhaps matching TRBD1 (6 bases). The V and J ends lost 1 base and 6 bases respectively, with 13 bases between them. The CDR3 is made up of 14 amino acids. Germline CDR1 LNHNV, CDR2 YYDKDF (reference sequence). This CDR3 reads CATSRVVQGGEQYF. Written as DNA, the CDR3 is TGTGCCACCAGCAGAGTCGTACAGGGCGGCGAGCAGTACTTC.

The rearrangement joins TRBV29-1 to TRBJ2-7; D uncertain. Germline V lookup: CDR1 SQVTM, CDR2 ANQGSEA. This CDR3 has 13 residues. The germline V and J ends were trimmed by 7 bases and 2 bases, with 15 bases remaining between them. In nucleotides, the CDR3 is TGCAGCGCACGGACCACGAAAACCTACGAGCAGTACTTC. This gives the protein CSARTTKTYEQYF.

This clone was counted a few times. The chain is built from TRBV19 and TRBJ2-2; TRBD2 is a possible D gene (5 bases). Trimming took 7 bases from V and 0 from J, leaving 9 bases between them. CDR3 length: 14 residues. Germline values: CDR1 LNHDA, CDR2 SQIVND (reference sequence). The CDR3 DNA reads TGTGCCAGTAAGGTAGCGACGAACACCGGGGAGCTGTTTTTT. Protein: CASKVATNTGELFF.

The rearrangement uses TRBV2 and TRBJ2-7, with D hard to call. The V gene lost 4 bases and the J gene lost 3 bases, with 13 bases spanning the gap. The length of the CDR3 is 14 residues. Germline V lookup: CDR1 SNHLY, CDR2 FYNNEI. CDR3 in amino acids: CASSGAGLNYEQYF. In DNA, the CDR3 is TGTGCCAGCAGTGGGGCCGGGCTTAACTACGAGCAGTACTTC.

The rearrangement uses TRBV19 and TRBJ2-3; D is perhaps TRBD2 (6 bases). The germline CDR1 and CDR2 sequences are LNHDA and SQIVND (reference sequence). Trimming left V 6 bases short and J 0 bases short, with 10 bases between. The CDR3 is 14 residues long. CDR3 coding DNA: TGTGCCAGTAGGGCGGGAATGAGCACAGATACGCAGTATTTT. This translates into CASRAGMSTDTQYF.

The rearrangement joins TRBV27 to TRBJ2-7, with TRBD2 matching 9 bases. V was clipped by 7 bases and J by 5 bases; unmatched bases: 9. The germline V gene encodes CDR1 MNHEY and CDR2 SMNVEV (reference sequence). This CDR3 contains 14 residues. CDR3 nucleotide sequence: TGTGCCAGCAAGCTAGCGGGGAGGAGGCACGAGCAGTACTTC. Translating gives CASKLAGRRHEQYF.

J is TRBJ2-3 and V is TRBV5-1; D not resolved. The V gene's germline CDR1 is SGHRS and CDR2 YFSETQ. V was pared by 4 bases and J by 0 bases, with 15 bases between. The CDR3 is made up of 16 amino acids. The CDR3 loop reads CASSPNPLHSTDTQYF. The CDR3 region has the DNA TGCGCCAGCAGCCCCAACCCACTACATAGCACAGATACGCAGTATTTT.

The chain carries TRBV14 and TRBJ1-5; D unclear. CDR3 length: 15 residues. The ends were cut back, 1 base at V and 3 bases at J, with 10 bases in the middle. The V gene's germline CDR1 is SGHDN and CDR2 FVKESK. DNA for the CDR3: TGTGCCAGCAGCCAAGGGAATGGGGTCAATCAGCCCCAGCATTTT. Translated, it gives CASSQGNGVNQPQHF.

The genes are TRBV29-1 and TRBJ2-5; a weak D match, TRBD2 (5 bases). CDR3 length: 14 amino acids. Germline V gene sequence: CDR1 SQVTM, CDR2 ANQGSEA. The germline V and J ends were trimmed by 1 base and 4 bases, with 13 bases remaining between them. The CDR3 reads CSVEGLTDGETQYF. DNA for the CDR3: TGCAGCGTTGAAGGACTAACCGATGGAGAGACCCAGTACTTC.

The chain uses TRBV7-2 and TRBJ2-3; D perhaps matches TRBD1 (6 bases). The V gene's germline CDR1 is SGHTA and CDR2 FQGNSA. The CDR3 has 15 residues. V was pared by 2 bases and J by 0 bases, with 9 bases between. Here the CDR3 reads CASSLTGLSTDTQYF. The CDR3 coding sequence is TGTGCCAGCAGCTTAACAGGGCTAAGCACAGATACGCAGTATTTT.

CDR3 region: CASSLDPAATATYGYTF. The CDR3 DNA sequence: TGTGCCAGCAGCTTGGACCCCGCCGCGACAGCAACCTATGGCTACACCTTC. The V gene is TRBV5-6, the J gene TRBJ1-2, with D possibly matching TRBD1 (5 bases). Germline CDR1 reads SGHDT; CDR2 reads YYEEEE. Trimming cost V 0 bases and J 4 bases, with 19 bases left between them. CDR3 length equals 17 residues.

V is TRBV27 and J is TRBJ2-2; a weak D match, TRBD1 (5 bases). The V gene's germline CDR1 is MNHEY and CDR2 SMNVEV (reference sequence). The V and J ends lost 0 bases and 4 bases respectively, with 9 bases between them. The CDR3 is 15 residues long. As DNA, the CDR3 is TGTGCCAGCAGTTTATCCAGGGTAGTCACCGGGGAGCTGTTTTTT. Translation: CASSLSRVVTGELFF.

The V gene is TRBV30, the J gene TRBJ1-4; D call uncertain. The CDR3 covers 12 residues. Germline CDR1 reads GTSNPN; CDR2 reads SVGIG (reference sequence). V was clipped by 5 bases and J by 5 bases, with 9 bases between them. The CDR3 bases are TGTGCCTGGGGGTCCGGGAATGAAAAACTGTTTTTT. It specifies CAWGSGNEKLFF.

This rearrangement joins TRBV27 to TRBJ2-2; maybe TRBD1 (5 bases). Per the germline V gene, CDR1 is MNHEY and CDR2 is SMNVEV (reference sequence). The CDR3 length is 15 residues. The V end was cut by 3 bases, the J end by 3 bases, with 11 bases between. CDR3 in DNA: TGTGCCAGCAGTTTGAGAAGGGGCGACACCGGGGAGCTGTTTTTT. This codes for CASSLRRGDTGELFF.

The chain carries TRBV7-9 and TRBJ2-7; the D is unclear. V gave up 5 bases and J gave up 4 bases, with 15 bases separating them. The CDR3 consists of 14 residues. Germline V gene data show CDR1 as SEHNR and CDR2 as FQNEAQ (reference sequence). This chain's CDR3 is CASSPLLGNYEQYF. CDR3 nucleotide sequence: TGTGCCAGCAGCCCACTATTAGGAAATTACGAGCAGTACTTC.

The table lists this clone with a few counts. The gene calls are TRBV27 and TRBJ2-2; D ambiguous. The CDR3 runs to 13 residues. Germline CDR1 reads MNHEY; CDR2 reads SMNVEV (reference sequence). Trimming removed 6 bases from V and 2 bases from J, with 7 bases in between. Here the CDR3 DNA reads TGTGCCAGCAGGGCGGAAAACACCGGGGAGCTGTTTTTT. Encoded protein: CASRAENTGELFF.

The rearrangement joins TRBV7-6 to TRBJ2-2; D ambiguous. The V end was cut by 1 base, the J end by 1 base, with 7 bases between. The CDR3 is 15 amino acids. Germline V gene data show CDR1 as SGHVS and CDR2 as FNYEAQ. The CDR3: CASSLEAVNTGELFF. CDR3 nucleotides: TGTGCCAGCAGCTTAGAGGCAGTGAACACCGGGGAGCTGTTTTTT.